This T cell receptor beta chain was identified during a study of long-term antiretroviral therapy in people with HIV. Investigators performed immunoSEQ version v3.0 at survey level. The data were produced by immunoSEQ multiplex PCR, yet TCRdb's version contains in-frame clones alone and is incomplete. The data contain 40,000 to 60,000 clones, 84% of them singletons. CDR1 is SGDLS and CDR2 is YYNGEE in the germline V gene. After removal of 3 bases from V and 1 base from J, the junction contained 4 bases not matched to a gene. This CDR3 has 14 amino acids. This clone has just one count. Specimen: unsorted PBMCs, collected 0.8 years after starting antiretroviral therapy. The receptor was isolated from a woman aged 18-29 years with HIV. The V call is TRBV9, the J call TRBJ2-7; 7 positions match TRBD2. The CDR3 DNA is TGTGCCAGCAGCGGAAGGACTAGTTCCTACGAGCAGTACTTC. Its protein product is CASSGRTSSYEQYF.